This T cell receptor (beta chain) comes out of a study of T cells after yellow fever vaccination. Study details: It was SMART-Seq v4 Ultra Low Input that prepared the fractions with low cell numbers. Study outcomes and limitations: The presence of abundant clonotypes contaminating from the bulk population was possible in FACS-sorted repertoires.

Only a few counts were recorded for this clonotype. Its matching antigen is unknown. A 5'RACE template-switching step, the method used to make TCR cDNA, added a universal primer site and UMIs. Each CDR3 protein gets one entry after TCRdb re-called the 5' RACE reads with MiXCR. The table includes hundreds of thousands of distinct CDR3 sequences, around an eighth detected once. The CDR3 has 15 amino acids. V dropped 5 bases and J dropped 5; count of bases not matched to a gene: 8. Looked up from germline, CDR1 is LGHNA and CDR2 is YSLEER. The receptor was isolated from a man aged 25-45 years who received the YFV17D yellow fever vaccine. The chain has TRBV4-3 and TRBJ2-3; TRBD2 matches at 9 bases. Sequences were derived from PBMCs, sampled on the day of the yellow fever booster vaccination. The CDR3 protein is CASSWGLAGRDTQYF. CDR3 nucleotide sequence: TGCGCCAGCAGCTGGGGTCTAGCGGGAAGAGATACGCAGTATTTT.